This T cell receptor (beta chain) was found in a study of T cell responses to AZD1222 COVID-19 vaccine. Study-level results: The study found Spike-specific TCR breadth and depth rose after two AZD1222 doses. Spike regions recognized by vaccine-associated CD4 TCRs spanned the protein, led by 160-218 and 743-854.

The method was immunoSEQ multiplex PCR; TCRdb's version includes in-frame clones alone and lacks a portion of them. Altogether 150,000 to 180,000 clones are present, 85% to 90% being singletons, with the ten largest covering 5.5%. Note on this clone: Its antigen is undetermined.

Per germline, CDR1 SGHAT and CDR2 FQNNGV. The CDR3 sequence is 16 residues long. V shed 4 bases and J shed 0 bases, with 16 bases lying between them. The receptor was derived from an adult in good health. The chain combines TRBV11-2 with TRBJ2-7, with D unresolved. The sequencing used peripheral blood, collected on day 0 of MenACWY control vaccination. The DNA for the CDR3 is TGTGCCAGCAGCTCAACCAAACTGGCTTACTCCTACGAGCAGTACTTC. Amino acids: CASSSTKLAYSYEQYF. Variable domain in full (rest from reference TRBV11-2 and TRBJ2-7): EAGVAQSPRYKIIEKRQSVAFWCNPISGHATLYWYQQILGQGPKLLIQFQNNGVVDDSQLPKDRFSAERLKGVDSTLKIQPAKLEDSAVYLCASSSTKLAYSYEQYFGPGTRLTVT.